This T cell receptor beta chain was profiled in a study of T cell responses to AZD1222 COVID-19 vaccine. To note about this clone: Its target is not known.

TCRdb's copy holds only in-frame clones and misses some; the assay was immunoSEQ multiplex PCR. The repertoire holds some 140,000 clones, with 65% to 90% as singletons. The CDR3 extends over 15 amino acids. Germline V CDR1 and CDR2: MDHEN, SYDVKM. Trimming shortened V by 3 bases and J by 2 bases, and 10 bases separated the two germline ends. Overall study results and limits: After the peak T cell response, and only then, were repertoires sampled. The study identified only five to seven AZD1222 recipients as seropositive at baseline. The donor group comprised mostly white British people and more females; the analysis possibly underestimated clonal diversity. Spike-specific TCR depth and breadth grew after two AZD1222 doses.

The chain recombines TRBV28 with TRBJ1-4; a weak D match, TRBD1 (6 bases). The sequences come from peripheral blood, collected 28 days after the second dose of the MenACWY control vaccine. The receptor was isolated from an adult who received the MenACWY meningococcal vaccine as a control. This CDR3 reads CASSFVTGTNEKLFF. Written as DNA, the CDR3 is TGTGCCAGCAGTTTCGTGACAGGCACTAATGAAAAACTGTTTTTT. Using reference TRBV28 and TRBJ1-4 for the parts outside the CDR3, the full variable domain is DVKVTQSSRYLVKRTGEKVFLECVQDMDHENMFWYRQDPGLGLRLIYFSYDVKMKEKGDIPEGYSVSREKKERFSLILESASTNQTSMYLCASSFVTGTNEKLFFGSGTQLSVL.